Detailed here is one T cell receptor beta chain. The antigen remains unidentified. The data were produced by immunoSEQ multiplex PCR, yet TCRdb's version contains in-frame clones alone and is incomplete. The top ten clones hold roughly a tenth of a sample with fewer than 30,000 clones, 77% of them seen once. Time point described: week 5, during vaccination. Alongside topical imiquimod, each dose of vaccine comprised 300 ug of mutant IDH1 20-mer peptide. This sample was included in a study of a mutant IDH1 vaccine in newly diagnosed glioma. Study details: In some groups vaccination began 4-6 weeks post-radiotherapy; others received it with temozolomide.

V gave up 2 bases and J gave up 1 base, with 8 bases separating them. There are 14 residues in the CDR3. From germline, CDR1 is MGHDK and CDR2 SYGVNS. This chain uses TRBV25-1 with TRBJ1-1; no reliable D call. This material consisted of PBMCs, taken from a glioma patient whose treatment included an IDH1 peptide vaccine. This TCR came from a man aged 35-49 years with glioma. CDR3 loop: CASSEGPENTEAFF. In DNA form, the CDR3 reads TGTGCCAGCAGTGAAGGCCCCGAGAACACTGAAGCTTTCTTT.